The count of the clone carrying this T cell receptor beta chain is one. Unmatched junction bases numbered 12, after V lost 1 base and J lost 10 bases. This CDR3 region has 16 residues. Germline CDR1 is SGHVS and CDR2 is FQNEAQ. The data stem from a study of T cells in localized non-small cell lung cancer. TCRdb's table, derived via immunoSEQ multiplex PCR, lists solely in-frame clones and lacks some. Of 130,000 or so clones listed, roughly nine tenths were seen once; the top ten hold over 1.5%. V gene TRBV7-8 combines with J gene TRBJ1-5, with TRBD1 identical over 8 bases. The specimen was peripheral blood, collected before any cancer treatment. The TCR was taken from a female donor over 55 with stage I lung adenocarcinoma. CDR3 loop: CASSLEGAGGLFPQHF. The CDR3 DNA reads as TGTGCCAGCAGCTTAGAGGGTGCAGGGGGCCTTTTTCCCCAGCATTTT.